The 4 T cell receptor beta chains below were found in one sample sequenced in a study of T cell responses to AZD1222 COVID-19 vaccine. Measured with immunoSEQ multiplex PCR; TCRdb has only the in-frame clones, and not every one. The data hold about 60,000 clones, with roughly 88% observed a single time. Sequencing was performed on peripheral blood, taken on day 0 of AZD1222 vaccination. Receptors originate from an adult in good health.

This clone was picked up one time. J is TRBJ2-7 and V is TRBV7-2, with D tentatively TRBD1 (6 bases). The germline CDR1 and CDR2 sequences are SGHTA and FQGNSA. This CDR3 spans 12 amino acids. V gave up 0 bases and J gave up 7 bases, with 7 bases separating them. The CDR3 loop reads CASSLAGTEQYF. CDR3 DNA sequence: TGTGCCAGCAGCTTAGCAGGGACAGAGCAGTACTTC.

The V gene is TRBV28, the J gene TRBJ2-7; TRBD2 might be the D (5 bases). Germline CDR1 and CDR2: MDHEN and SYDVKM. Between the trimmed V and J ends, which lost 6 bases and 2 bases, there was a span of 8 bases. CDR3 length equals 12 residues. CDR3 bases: TGTGCCAGCAGGTTCGGGACCTACGAGCAGTACTTC. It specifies CASRFGTYEQYF.

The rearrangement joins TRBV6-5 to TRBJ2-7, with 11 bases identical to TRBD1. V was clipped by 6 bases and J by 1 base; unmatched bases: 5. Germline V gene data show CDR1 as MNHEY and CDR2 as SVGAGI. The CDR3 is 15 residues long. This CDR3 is CASSSGTGGSYEQYF. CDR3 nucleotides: TGTGCCAGCAGCTCCGGGACAGGGGGGTCCTACGAGCAGTACTTC.

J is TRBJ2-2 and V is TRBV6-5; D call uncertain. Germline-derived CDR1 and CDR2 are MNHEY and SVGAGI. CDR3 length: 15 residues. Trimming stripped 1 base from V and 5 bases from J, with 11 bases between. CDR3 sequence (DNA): TGTGCCAGCAGTTACTTTAGCACTTTAACCGGGGAGCTGTTTTTT. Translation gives CASSYFSTLTGELFF.